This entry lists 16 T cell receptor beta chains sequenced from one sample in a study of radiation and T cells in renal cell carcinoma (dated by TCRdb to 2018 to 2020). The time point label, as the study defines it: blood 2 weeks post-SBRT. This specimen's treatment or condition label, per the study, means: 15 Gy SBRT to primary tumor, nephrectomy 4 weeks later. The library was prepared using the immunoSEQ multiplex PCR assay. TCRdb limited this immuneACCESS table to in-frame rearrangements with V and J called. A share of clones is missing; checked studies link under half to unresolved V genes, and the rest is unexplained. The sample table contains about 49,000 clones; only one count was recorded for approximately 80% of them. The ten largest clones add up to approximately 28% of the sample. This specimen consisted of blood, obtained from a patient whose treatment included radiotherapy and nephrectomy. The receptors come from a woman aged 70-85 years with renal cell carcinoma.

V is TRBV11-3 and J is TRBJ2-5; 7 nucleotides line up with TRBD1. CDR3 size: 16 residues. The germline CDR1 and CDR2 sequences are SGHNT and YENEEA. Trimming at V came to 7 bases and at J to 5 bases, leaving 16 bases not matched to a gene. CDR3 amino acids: CASTGSRGIGWETQYF. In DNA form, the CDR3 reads TGTGCCAGCACGGGTAGCAGGGGGATAGGTTGGGAGACCCAGTACTTC.

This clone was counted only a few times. In DNA, the CDR3 is TGCGCCAGCAGCACGAATAGGAATTCACCCCTCCACTTT. Translating it yields CASSTNRNSPLHF. The J gene is TRBJ1-6, the V gene TRBV5-1; no clear D. The CDR3 loop spans 13 amino acids. Germline V gives CDR1 SGHRS, CDR2 YFSETQ. Trimming pared 4 bases from V and 7 bases from J, leaving 9 bases between.

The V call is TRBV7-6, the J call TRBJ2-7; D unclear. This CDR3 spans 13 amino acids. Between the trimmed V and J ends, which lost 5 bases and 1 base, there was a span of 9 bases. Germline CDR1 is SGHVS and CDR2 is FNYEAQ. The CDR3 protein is CASSTFRSYEQYF. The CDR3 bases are TGTGCCAGCAGCACCTTTCGGTCCTACGAGCAGTACTTC.

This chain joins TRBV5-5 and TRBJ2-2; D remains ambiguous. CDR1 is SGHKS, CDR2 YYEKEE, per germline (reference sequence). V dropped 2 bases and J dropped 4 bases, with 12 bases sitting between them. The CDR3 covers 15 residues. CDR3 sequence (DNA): TGTGCCAGCAGCTTTGAGATCTCAAGCACCGGGGAGCTGTTTTTT. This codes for CASSFEISSTGELFF.

Here the CDR3 DNA reads TGTGCCAGTAGTATAGATATCGACAGGACTTATGGCTACACCTTC. This translates into CASSIDIDRTYGYTF. This chain connects TRBV19 to TRBJ1-2, with D possibly being TRBD1 (6 bases). The CDR3 is made up of 15 amino acids. Trimming took 0 bases from V and 5 from J, leaving 13 bases between them. Germline V gene data show CDR1 as LNHDA and CDR2 as SQIVND (reference sequence).

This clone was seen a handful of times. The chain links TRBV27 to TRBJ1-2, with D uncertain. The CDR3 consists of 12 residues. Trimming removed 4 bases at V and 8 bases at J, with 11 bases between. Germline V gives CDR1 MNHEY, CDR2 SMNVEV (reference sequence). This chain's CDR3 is CASSSAGEGYTF. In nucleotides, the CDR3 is TGTGCCAGCAGTTCAGCTGGGGAAGGCTACACCTTC.

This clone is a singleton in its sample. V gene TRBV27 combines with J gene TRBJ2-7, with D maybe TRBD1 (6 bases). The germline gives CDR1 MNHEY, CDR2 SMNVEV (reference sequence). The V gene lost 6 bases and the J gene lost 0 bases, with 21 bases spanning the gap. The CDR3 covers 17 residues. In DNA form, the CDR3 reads TGTGCCAGCAGCACCCCCGGGACAAAGGGAAACTCCTACGAGCAGTACTTC. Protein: CASSTPGTKGNSYEQYF.

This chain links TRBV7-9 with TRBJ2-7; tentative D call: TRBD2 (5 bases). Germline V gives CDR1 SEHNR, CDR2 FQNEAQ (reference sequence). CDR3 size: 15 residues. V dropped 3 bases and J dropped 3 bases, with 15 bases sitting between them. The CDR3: CASSFGGTVDYEQYF. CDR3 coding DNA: TGTGCCAGCAGCTTCGGAGGTACGGTAGACTACGAGCAGTACTTC.

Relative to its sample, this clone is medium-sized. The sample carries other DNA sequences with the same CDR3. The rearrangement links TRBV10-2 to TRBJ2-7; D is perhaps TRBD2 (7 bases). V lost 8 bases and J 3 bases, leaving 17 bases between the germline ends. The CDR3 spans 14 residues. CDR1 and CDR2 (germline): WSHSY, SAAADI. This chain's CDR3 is CASCVGGPSYEQYF. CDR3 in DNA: TGCGCCAGCTGTGTCGGGGGGCCGAGCTACGAGCAGTACTTC.

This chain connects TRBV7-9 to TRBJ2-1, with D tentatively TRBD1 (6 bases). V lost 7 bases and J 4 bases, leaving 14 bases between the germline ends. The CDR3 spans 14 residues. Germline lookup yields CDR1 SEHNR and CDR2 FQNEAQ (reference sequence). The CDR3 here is CASNPVTGYNEQFF. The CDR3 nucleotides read TGTGCCAGCAACCCGGTGACAGGATACAATGAGCAGTTCTTC.

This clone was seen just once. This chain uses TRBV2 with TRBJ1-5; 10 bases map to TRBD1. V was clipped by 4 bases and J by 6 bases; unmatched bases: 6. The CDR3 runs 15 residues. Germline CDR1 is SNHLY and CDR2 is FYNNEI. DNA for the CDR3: TGTGCCAGCAGTGTAGACAGGGGGCAGAGTCAGCCCCAGCATTTT. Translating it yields CASSVDRGQSQPQHF.

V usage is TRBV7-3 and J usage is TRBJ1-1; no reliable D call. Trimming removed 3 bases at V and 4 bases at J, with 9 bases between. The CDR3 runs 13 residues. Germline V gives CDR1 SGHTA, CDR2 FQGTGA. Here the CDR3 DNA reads TGTGCCAGCAGCTTGACATCGCTCACTGAAGCTTTCTTT. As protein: CASSLTSLTEAFF.

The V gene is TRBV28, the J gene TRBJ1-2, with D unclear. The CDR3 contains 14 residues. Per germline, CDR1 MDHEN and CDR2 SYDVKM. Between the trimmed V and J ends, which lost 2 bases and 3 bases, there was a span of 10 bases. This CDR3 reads CASSLRVADYGYTF. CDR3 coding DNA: TGTGCCAGCAGTTTACGTGTGGCAGACTATGGCTACACCTTC.

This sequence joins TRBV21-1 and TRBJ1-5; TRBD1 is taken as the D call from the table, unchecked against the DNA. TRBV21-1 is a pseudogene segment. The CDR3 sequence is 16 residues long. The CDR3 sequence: CASSRGQGGSNQPQHF. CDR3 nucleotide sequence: TGTGCCAGCAGCAGGGGACAGGGGGGGAGCAATCAGCCCCAGCATTTT.

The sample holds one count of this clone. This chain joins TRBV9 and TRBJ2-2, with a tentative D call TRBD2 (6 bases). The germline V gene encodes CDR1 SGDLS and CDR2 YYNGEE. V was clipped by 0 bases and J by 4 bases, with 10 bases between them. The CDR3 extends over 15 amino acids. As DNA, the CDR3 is TGTGCCAGCAGCGTAGTCGGGGGTATCACCGGGGAGCTGTTTTTT. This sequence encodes CASSVVGGITGELFF.

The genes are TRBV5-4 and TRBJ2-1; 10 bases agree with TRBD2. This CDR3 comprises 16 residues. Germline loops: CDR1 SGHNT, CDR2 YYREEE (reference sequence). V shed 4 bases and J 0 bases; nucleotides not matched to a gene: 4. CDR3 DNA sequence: TGTGCCAGCAGCGGGGGACTAGCGAGCTCCTACAATGAGCAGTTCTTC. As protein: CASSGGLASSYNEQFF. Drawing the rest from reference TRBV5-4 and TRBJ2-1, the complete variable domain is ETGVTQSPTHLIKTRGQQVTLRCSSQSGHNTVSWYQQALGQGPQFIFQYYREEENGRGNFPPRFSGLQFPNYSSELNVNALELDDSALYLCASSGGLASSYNEQFFGPGTRLTVL.